A single sample is the source of the 3 T cell receptor beta chains below, sequenced in a study of fetal regulatory T cell absence and autoimmunity. TCRdb's table, derived via immunoSEQ multiplex PCR, lists solely in-frame clones and lacks some. The table has 95,000 to 100,000 clones, more than 70% seen once. Sequenced input: pancreas tissue. The receptors originated from a male donor with IPEX syndrome.

The table lists this clone with a count of one. The chain recombines TRBV6-6 with TRBJ2-5, with 14 bases aligning to TRBD2. CDR3 length: 14 amino acids. CDR1 is MNHNY and CDR2 is SVGAGI in the germline V gene (reference sequence). Trimming at V came to 6 bases and at J to 5 bases, leaving 2 bases not matched to a gene. CDR3 residues: CASRRTSGGETQYF. The CDR3, as DNA: TGTGCCAGCAGACGGACTAGCGGGGGGGAGACCCAGTACTTC.

This chain connects TRBV7-9 to TRBJ2-5; a possible D gene is TRBD2 (5 bases). The germline V gene has CDR1 SEHNR and CDR2 FQNEAQ (reference sequence). Between the trimmed V and J ends, which lost 4 bases and 5 bases, there was a span of 11 bases. The CDR3 contains 13 residues. The CDR3 DNA follows: TGTGCCAGCAGCTCGCTAGCTTGGGAGACCCAGTACTTC. Amino acids: CASSSLAWETQYF.

The rearrangement joins TRBV7-2 to TRBJ2-7, with 8 bases matching TRBD2. Germline CDR1 is SGHTA and CDR2 is FQGNSA. With 1 base clipped from V and 2 bases from J, the junction kept 16 bases outside the gene matches. CDR3 length: 19 amino acids. Here the CDR3 reads CASSLGAIGRGLGPYEQYF. DNA for the CDR3: TGTGCCAGCAGCTTAGGGGCTATCGGTAGGGGACTAGGACCCTACGAGCAGTACTTC. The whole variable domain, remainder taken from reference TRBV7-2 and TRBJ2-7, is GAGVSQSPSNKVTEKGKDVELRCDPISGHTALYWYRQSLGQGLEFLIYFQGNSAPDKSGLPSDRFSAERTGGSVSTLTIQRTQQEDSAVYLCASSLGAIGRGLGPYEQYFGPGTRLTVT.